This TCR beta chain was retrieved from a study of Graves' ophthalmopathy and Graves' hyperthyroidism. About the research overall: Peripheral blood was gathered at first diagnosis, ahead of any treatment whatsoever.

Excluded: other autoimmune disease, uncontrolled infection, pregnancy or lactation. The junction had 2 bases not matched to a gene; V was cut back by 3 bases and J by 3 bases. The CDR3 has 15 residues. Per germline, CDR1 LNHDA and CDR2 SQIVND (reference sequence). Overall study results and limits: Between ophthalmopathy and stable hyperthyroidism, a 13-signature model drew a separation with approximately 87% sensitivity and just under 83% specificity. Its predictions of ophthalmopathy progression gave the model 70.59% sensitivity and approximately 72% specificity.

TCR beta CDR3 amplification used RNA transcripts. The library came from an HTBI-primed first-round RT-PCR and a second-round multiplex PCR. TCRdb independently ran MiXCR on the multiplex PCR reads; one entry per CDR3 protein. The data contain 600,000 to 700,000 distinct CDR3 sequences, about 38% of them singletons. This clonotype has ten or more counts. The target antigen is unknown. The sample taken for sequencing was peripheral blood. V is TRBV19 and J is TRBJ2-2; 9 bases match TRBD1. This sequence was found in an adult man with Graves' ophthalmopathy. The CDR3, as DNA: TGTGCCAGTAGTATGGGACAGGGTCACACCGGGGAGCTGTTTTTT. Protein product: CASSMGQGHTGELFF.